This T cell receptor (beta chain) comes out of a study of shared clonotypes between healthy human individuals (dated by TCRdb to the early 2020s). With regard to the full study: A couple of women and three men aged 18 to 49 years were included in the cohort. To estimate repertoire size and how much clonotype sharing occurs between individuals, the study deeply sequenced the blood TCR repertoires of about five healthy adults. For each donor, CD4 naive and CD4 memory were each given three plates, CD8 naive was given two plates, and CD8 memory was given one plate. Different laboratories and diverse techniques were used to prepare libraries and sequence TCR repertoires, to increase sequencing depth and limit assay-specific biases. Each donor's leukapheresis produced roughly between roughly 0.85 and 9.5 billion PBMCs. General study outcomes and caveats: Naive subsets generally had larger estimated clonotype richness than memory subsets. Even with the large sequencing depth, rarefaction of the sorted-subset datasets indicated that sequencing was incomplete. Clonotypes shared by all four sorted-subset donors showed higher generation probabilities than non-shared clonotypes. Only blood was sampled, and tissue TCR repertoires likely differ from those in blood. The genetic and exposure-history diversity represented was limited by the small number of donors. When a few donors were compared, the shared fraction of clonotypes was roughly 5% for naive CD4, about 4% for naive CD8, 2.3% for memory CD4, and 0.35% to 0.5% for memory CD8. Pairwise subsampling indicated that sequencing depth was expected to affect the degree of clonotype sharing among donors.

Points on this clone: Its antigen has not been determined. No qualities accompany the bases; no much larger clone lies one base away.

Using the deep immunoSEQ assay, TCR CDR3 regions were amplified from genomic DNA by multiplex PCR. Extracted genomic DNA from each cell subset was spread evenly across all wells of several immunoSEQ 96-well plates, with each plate serving as a replicate. Each replicate PCR for sorted subsets received roughly 0.2 ug genomic DNA, equal to 30,000 or so T cell genomes. The purified libraries were quantified using a Qubit 3.0 fluorometer, sized with a Bioanalyzer 2100, and then quantified again using the KAPA Library Quantification kit. Every immunoSEQ 96-well plate was sequenced on a separate single-read 150-cycle Illumina NextSeq 550 flow cell. The paper's data handling went like this. The immunoSEQ output contained only junctional sequences without quality scores, so filtering could not match that applied to full-length reads. Sequences were annotated with PyIR, a Python wrapper for IgBLAST v1.9, using IMGT germline references to assign V/J genes and CDR3. Reads were removed for weak V/J assignments (E-value above 1e-6), missing CDR3, stop codons, out-of-frame junctions, or ambiguous translated residues. V3J clonotypes were defined as sequences sharing the same inferred V gene, J gene, and CDR3 amino acid sequence. The percentage overlap between two repertoires was calculated by dividing the number of shared unique clonotypes by the size of the smaller repertoire. Richness of each repertoire was evaluated using RTK rarefaction, the Chao1 estimator, and Recon v2.1 estimates of unobserved clonotypes. OLGA was used to compute generation probabilities for all TCRbeta clonotypes that the gDNA method yielded from a handful of donors. The table was pulled from immuneACCESS by TCRdb, which kept in-frame rearrangements only. Such tables lose some clones; where checked, under half of the loss comes from unresolved V genes, and the rest has no known cause. The DNA was the basis for D and trimming; V, J and clone size are from that table. This sample is represented by about 1 million clones; 60% to 80% of them were singletons. In total, the top ten clones hold about 1.5% of the sample.

Healthy HIV-negative adults with no recently reported acute infections or vaccinations were included as donors. Only Caucasian adults living in Nashville, Tennessee, USA were represented among the donors. CD4+ T cells were enriched by magnetic negative selection; naive cells were then positively selected on CD45RA, and the negative fraction formed the memory subset. After blood collection by leukapheresis, PBMCs were isolated using Ficoll-Histopaque density gradient centrifugation and then cryopreserved in the vapor phase of liquid nitrogen. Analytical flow cytometry was used to check the purity and quantity of every magnetically sorted T cell population. Each sorted fraction had its genomic DNA isolated and then quantified by UV absorbance on a Nanodrop 2000c. Reading the germline V gene gives CDR1 SGHTA and CDR2 FQGNSA. V lost 5 bases and J lost 5 bases, and the count of bases not matched to a germline gene is 11. Including the terminal cysteine and phenylalanine, the CDR3 comprises 16 residues. Only CDR3 DNA is held: 48 bases, read in frame from base 1.

Sequencing was carried out using memory CD4+ T cells sorted from blood. The sample's cell subset or site, from its label and the paper: CD45RA-negative fraction. The sequence came from a man younger than 35 in good health. The chain joins TRBV7-2 to TRBJ2-5, and 10 bases in between align with TRBD2. At the DNA level, the sequence is TGTGCCAGCAGCCCTCAGACTAGCGGGTTGGGGGAGACCCAGTACTTC. Its coded protein is CASSPQTSGLGETQYF.